This T cell receptor (beta chain) was obtained from a study of early stage breast cancer tumors. Points from the study as a whole: Tumors had roughly 2.5-fold higher T cell density than normal breast.

Assay: immunoSEQ multiplex PCR; the TCRdb copy retains only in-frame clones and omits some. The data show around 9,900 clones, roughly 67% seen once. On this clone: Its specificity is not known.

Trimming cost V 8 bases and J 5 bases, with 18 bases left between them. CDR1 is MNHEY, CDR2 SMNVEV, per germline (reference sequence). The CDR3 length is 14 residues. Material: breast tumor tissue. The chain combines TRBV27 with TRBJ1-2; TRBD1 is a possible D gene (6 bases). The receptor's source is a person aged 55 to 70 with breast cancer. CDR3 amino acids: CASGITGGAYGYTF. The CDR3 DNA is TGTGCCAGCGGAATAACGGGGGGGGCTTATGGCTACACCTTC.